This T cell receptor (beta chain) was captured in a study of shared clonotypes between healthy human individuals. On the study more broadly: Researchers assigned three CD4 naive, three CD4 memory, two CD8 naive and one CD8 memory plate to each donor.

V was pared by 4 bases and J by 4 bases, with 16 bases between. The V gene's germline CDR1 is SGHTA and CDR2 FQGNSA. The CDR3 length is 15 residues. Some clones are missing from TCRdb's copy, which holds only in-frame ones; the method was immunoSEQ multiplex PCR. In the table there are around 600,000 clones, 97% of which are singletons. The receptor was isolated from a young woman in good health. The V gene is TRBV7-2, the J gene TRBJ1-1; D ambiguous. The specimen sequenced was naive CD4+ T cells sorted from blood. Subset described: CD45RA+ positively selected. The CDR3 is CASSSPPGRVTEAFF. The CDR3 region has the DNA TGTGCCAGCAGCTCGCCTCCCGGGAGGGTCACTGAAGCTTTCTTT. Looking up the rest from reference TRBV7-2 and TRBJ1-1 gives the full variable domain: GAGVSQSPSNKVTEKGKDVELRCDPISGHTALYWYRQSLGQGLEFLIYFQGNSAPDKSGLPSDRFSAERTGGSVSTLTIQRTQQEDSAVYLCASSSPPGRVTEAFFGQGTRLTVV.